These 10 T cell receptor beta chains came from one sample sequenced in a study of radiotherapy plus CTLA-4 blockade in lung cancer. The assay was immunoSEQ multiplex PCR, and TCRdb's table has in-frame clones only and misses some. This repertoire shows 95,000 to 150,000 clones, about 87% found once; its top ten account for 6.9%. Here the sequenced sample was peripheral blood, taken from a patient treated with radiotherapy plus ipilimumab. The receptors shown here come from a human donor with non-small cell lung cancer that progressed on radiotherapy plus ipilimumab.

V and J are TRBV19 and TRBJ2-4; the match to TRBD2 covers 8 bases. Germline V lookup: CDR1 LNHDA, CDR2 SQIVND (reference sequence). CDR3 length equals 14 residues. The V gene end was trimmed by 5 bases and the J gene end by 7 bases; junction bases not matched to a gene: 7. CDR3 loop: CASSDRAGVNIQYF. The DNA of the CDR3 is TGTGCCAGTAGTGACAGAGCGGGAGTGAACATTCAGTACTTC. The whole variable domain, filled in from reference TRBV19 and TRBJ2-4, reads DGGITQSPKYLFRKEGQNVTLSCEQNLNHDAMYWYRQDPGQGLRLIYYSQIVNDFQKGDIAEGYSVSREKKESFPLTVTSAQKNPTAFYLCASSDRAGVNIQYFGAGTRLSVL.

As DNA, the CDR3 is TGTGCCACCAGGCCCGGAGGGGTCTCTGGGGCCAACGTCCTGACTTTC. It translates to CATRPGGVSGANVLTF. The chain couples TRBV15 to TRBJ2-6; possibly TRBD2 for D (6 bases). Germline lookup yields CDR1 LNHNV and CDR2 YYDKDF (reference sequence). V was trimmed by 6 bases and J by 0 bases, leaving 12 bases between them. This CDR3 has 16 residues.

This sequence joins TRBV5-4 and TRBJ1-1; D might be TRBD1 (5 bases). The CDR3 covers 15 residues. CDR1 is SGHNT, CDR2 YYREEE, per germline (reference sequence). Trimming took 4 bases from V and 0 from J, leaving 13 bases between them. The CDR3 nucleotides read TGTGCCAGCAGCACCTGGGGGGGGGTGAACACTGAAGCTTTCTTT. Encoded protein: CASSTWGGVNTEAFF.

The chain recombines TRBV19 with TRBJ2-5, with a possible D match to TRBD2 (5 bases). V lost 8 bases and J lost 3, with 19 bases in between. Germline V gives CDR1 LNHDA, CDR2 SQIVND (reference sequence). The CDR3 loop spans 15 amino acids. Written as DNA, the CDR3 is TGTGCCAGTTCAAGTTCAGGAGCGCGGGAAGAGACCCAGTACTTC. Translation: CASSSSGAREETQYF.

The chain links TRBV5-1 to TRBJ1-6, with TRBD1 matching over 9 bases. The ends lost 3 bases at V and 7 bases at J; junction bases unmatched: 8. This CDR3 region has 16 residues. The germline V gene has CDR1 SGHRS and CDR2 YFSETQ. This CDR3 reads CASSSQPGQGNSPLHF. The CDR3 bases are TGCGCCAGCAGCTCCCAACCGGGACAGGGAAATTCACCCCTCCACTTT.

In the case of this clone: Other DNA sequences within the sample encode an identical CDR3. CDR3 bases: TGTGCCTGGGGGACTGGGCGGACTGGGGAGCTGTTTTTT. This gives the protein CAWGTGRTGELFF. The V and J genes are TRBV30 and TRBJ2-2; tentatively, D is TRBD2 (6 bases). The CDR3 is made up of 13 amino acids. CDR1 is GTSNPN and CDR2 is SVGIG in the germline V gene (reference sequence). V was trimmed by 5 bases and J by 8 bases, leaving 15 bases between them.

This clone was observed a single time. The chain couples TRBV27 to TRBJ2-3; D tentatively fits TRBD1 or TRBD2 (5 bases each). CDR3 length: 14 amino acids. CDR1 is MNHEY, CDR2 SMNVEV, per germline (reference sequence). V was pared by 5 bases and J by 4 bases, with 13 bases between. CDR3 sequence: CASSHWGRADTQYF. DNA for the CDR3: TGTGCCAGCAGTCATTGGGGACGCGCAGATACGCAGTATTTT.

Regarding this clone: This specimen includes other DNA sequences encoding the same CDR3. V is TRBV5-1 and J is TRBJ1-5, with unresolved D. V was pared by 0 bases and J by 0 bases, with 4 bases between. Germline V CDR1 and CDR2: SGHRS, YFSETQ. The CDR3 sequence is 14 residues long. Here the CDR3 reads CASSLDGSNQPQHF. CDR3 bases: TGCGCCAGCAGCTTGGACGGTAGCAATCAGCCCCAGCATTTT.

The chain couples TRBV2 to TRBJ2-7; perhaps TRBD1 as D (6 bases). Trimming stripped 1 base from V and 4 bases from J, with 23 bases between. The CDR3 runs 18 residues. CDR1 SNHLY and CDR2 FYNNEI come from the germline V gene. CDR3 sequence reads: CASSEGGQGRLLMYEQYF. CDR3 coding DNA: TGTGCCAGCAGTGAAGGGGGGCAGGGCCGTCTCTTAATGTACGAGCAGTACTTC.

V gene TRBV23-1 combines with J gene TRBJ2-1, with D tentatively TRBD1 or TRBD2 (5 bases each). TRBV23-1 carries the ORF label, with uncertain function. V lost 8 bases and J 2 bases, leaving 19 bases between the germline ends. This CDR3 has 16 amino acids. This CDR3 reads CASHKLEGSAYNEQFF. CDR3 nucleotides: TGCGCCAGCCACAAACTAGAGGGGTCCGCCTACAATGAGCAGTTCTTC.